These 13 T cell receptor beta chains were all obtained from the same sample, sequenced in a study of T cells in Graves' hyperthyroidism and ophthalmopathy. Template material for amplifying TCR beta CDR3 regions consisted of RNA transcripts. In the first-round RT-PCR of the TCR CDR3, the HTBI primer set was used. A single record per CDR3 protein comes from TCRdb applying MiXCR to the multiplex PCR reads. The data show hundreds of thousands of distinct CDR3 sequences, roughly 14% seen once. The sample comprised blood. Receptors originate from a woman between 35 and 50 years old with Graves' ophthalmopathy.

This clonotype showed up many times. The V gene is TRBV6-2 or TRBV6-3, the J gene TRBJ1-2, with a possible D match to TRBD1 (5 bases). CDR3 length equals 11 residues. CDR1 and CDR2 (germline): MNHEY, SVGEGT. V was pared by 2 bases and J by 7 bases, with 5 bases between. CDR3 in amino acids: CASSYQGGYTF. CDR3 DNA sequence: TGTGCCAGCAGTTACCAGGGTGGCTACACCTTC.

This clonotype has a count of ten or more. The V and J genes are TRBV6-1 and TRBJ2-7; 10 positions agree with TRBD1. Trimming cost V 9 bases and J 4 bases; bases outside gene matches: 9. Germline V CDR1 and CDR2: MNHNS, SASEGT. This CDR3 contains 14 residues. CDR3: CASKLRDRGYEQYF. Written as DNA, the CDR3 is TGTGCCAGTAAGCTCCGGGACAGGGGATACGAGCAGTACTTC.

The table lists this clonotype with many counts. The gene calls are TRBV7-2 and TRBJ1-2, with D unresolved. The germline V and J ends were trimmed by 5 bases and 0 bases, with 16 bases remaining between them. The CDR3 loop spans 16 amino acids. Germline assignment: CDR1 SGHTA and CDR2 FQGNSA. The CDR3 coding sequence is TGTGCCAGCAGCCCCAGTGGAGGCGGGACTAACTATGGCTACACCTTC. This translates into CASSPSGGGTNYGYTF.

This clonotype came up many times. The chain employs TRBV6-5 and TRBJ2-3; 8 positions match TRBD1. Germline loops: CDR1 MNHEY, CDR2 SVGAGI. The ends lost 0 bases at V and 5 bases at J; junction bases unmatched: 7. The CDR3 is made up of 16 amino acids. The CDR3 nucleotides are TGTGCCAGCAGTTACTCCCTCGGACAGGGAGTAGATACGCAGTATTTT. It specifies CASSYSLGQGVDTQYF.

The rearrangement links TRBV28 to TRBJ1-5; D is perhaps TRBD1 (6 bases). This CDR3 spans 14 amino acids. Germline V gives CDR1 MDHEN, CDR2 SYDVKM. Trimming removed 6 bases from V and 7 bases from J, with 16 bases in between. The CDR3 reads CASSPWRGDQPQHF. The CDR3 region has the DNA TGTGCCAGCAGCCCATGGAGGGGGGACCAGCCCCAGCATTTT.

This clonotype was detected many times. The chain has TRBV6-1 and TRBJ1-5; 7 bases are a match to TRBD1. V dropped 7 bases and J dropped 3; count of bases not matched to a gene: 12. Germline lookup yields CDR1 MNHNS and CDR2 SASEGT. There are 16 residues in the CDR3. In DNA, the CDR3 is TGTGCCAGCATGACGCCCGGCAGGGGGTCCAATCAGCCCCAGCATTTT. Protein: CASMTPGRGSNQPQHF.

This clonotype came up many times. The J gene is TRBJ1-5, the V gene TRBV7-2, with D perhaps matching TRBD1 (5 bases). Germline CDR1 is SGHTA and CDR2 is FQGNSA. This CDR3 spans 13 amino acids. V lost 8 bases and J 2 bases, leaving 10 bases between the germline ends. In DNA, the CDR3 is TGTGCCAGCGGGGCGAATGGCAATCAGCCCCAGCATTTT. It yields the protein CASGANGNQPQHF.

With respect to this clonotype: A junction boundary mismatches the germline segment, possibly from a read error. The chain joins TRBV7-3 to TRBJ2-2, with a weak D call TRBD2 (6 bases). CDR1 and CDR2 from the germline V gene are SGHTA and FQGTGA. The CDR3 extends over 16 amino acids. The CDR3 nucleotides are TGTGCCACCAGCCTCCAGGGAGGTGTTGGCACCGGGGAGCTGTTTTTT. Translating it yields CATSLQGGVGTGELFF.

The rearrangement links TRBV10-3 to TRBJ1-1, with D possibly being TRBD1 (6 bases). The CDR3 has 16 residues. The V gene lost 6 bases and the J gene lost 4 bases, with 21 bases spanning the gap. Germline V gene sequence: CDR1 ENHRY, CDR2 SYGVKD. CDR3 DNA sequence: TGTGCCATCAGAGGGGGGTTAGGGGAGGATGGCACTGAAGCTTTCTTT. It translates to CAIRGGLGEDGTEAFF.

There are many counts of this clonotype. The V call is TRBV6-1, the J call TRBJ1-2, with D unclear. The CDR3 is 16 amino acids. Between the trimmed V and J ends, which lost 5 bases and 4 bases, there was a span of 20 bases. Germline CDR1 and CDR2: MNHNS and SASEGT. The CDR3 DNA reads TGTGCCAGCAGTCAAACTCCCCCATCCCGGAGCTATGGCTACACCTTC. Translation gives CASSQTPPSRSYGYTF.

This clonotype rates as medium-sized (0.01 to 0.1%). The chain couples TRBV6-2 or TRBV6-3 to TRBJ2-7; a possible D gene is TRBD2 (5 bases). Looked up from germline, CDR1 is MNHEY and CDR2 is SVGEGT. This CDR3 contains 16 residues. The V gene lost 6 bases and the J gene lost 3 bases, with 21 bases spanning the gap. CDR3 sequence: CASRDAEARTSYEQYF. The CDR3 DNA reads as TGTGCCAGCAGAGACGCGGAGGCCAGAACCAGCTACGAGCAGTACTTC.

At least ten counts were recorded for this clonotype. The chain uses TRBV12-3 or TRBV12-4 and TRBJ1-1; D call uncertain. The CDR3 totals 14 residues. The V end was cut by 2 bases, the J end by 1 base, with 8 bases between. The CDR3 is CASSLQESNTEAFF. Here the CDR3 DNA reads TGTGCCAGCAGTTTACAGGAGTCGAACACTGAAGCTTTCTTT.

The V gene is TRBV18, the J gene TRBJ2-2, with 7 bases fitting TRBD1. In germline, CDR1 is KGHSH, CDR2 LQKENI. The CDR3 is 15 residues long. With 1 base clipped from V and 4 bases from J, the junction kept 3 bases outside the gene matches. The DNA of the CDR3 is TGTGCCAGCTCACCACGGAACAGGGGCACCGGGGAGCTGTTTTTT. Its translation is CASSPRNRGTGELFF.